What follows describes a single TCR beta chain. In germline, CDR1 is SQVTM, CDR2 ANQGSEA. This CDR3 has 13 residues. V gave up 6 bases and J gave up 2 bases, with 14 bases separating them. This sample was taken from a study of technical replicates of blood from a handful of donors. The protocol was immunoSEQ multiplex PCR, while the TCRdb copy is restricted to in-frame clones and leaves out a portion. The table includes 55,000 to 70,000 clones, around 85% detected once. The sample was PBMCs. The TCR comes from a human donor in good health. Some clones in this sample may be carry-over from other donors' samples. The rearrangement joins TRBV29-1 to TRBJ2-7; D possibly corresponds to TRBD2 (6 bases). The CDR3 here is CSVPGTGTYEQYF. The CDR3 DNA reads TGCAGCGTCCCCGGGACTGGGACCTACGAGCAGTACTTC.